This T cell receptor (beta chain) was sequenced in a study of blood T cells in healthy people across ages. Overall study results and limits: In older individuals, TCR beta diversity per million T cells was lower, falling roughly linearly with age.

Comment on this clonotype: Its antigen is unknown. Mismatch with germline at one junction end may stem from a read error.

Then a second PCR, running about 6 to 12 cycles, was carried out with a sample-barcoded 5' primer and a J-beta primer mix. Each cDNA molecule was tagged by a template-switch adaptor with 12 random nucleotides. MiXCR, applied by TCRdb to the 5' RACE reads, yields one record per CDR3 protein. Of more than 900,000 distinct CDR3 sequences in the sample, roughly 28% were seen once. From germline, CDR1 is SGHTA and CDR2 FQGTGA. This CDR3 has 15 residues. These sequences were also reported in another study, on T cells of mothers and their children. That study adds: Reads obtained per mother exceeded 10 million TCR beta CDR3 reads, with 3 million to 3.5 million obtained per child.

The rearrangement joins TRBV7-3 to TRBJ1-1; the D is unclear. The TCR was taken from a middle-aged woman in good health. The sample comprised blood. CDR3: CAGSLERQRNTEAFF. In DNA, the CDR3 is TGTGCCGGCAGCTTAGAACGGCAGAGAAACACTGAAGCTTTCTTT.